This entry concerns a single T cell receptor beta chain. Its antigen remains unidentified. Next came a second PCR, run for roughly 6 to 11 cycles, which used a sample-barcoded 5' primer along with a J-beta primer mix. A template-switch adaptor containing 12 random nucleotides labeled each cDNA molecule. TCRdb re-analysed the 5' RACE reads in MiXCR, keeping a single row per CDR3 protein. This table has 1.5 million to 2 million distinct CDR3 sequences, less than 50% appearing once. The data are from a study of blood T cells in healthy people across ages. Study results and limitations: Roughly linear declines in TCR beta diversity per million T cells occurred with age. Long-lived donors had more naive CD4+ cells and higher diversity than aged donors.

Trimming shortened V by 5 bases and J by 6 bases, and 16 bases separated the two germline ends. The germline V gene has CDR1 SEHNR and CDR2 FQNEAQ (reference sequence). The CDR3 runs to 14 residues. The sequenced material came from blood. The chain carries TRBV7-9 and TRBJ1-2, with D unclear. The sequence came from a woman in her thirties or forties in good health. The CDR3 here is CASSPKPLRDGYTF. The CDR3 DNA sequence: TGTGCCAGCAGCCCAAAACCACTGAGGGATGGCTACACCTTC.